These 10 T cell receptor beta chains came from one sample sequenced in a study of post-analysis software for immune sequencing data. Included in the TCR beta cDNA libraries were unique molecular identifiers. Using its own MiXCR run on the PCR reads, TCRdb lists one record per CDR3 protein. This sample has 600,000 to 750,000 distinct CDR3 sequences, with 55% to 60% found just once. Their recognized antigens are unknown. Study results and limitations: Patients showed TRBV5-6, TRBV5-1 and TRBV20-1 among about five TRBV segments more frequent than in controls.

The source material was blood. Receptors originate from a girl aged 2 to 10 with multiple sclerosis.

This clonotype was found once. This chain links TRBV24-1 with TRBJ2-1; possibly TRBD1 for D (5 bases). Trimming pared 10 bases from V and 3 bases from J, leaving 15 bases between. The germline V gene has CDR1 KGHDR and CDR2 SFDVKD. This CDR3 contains 14 residues. The DNA for the CDR3 is TGTGCCACGGCTCGAACAGGTAACTACAATGAGCAGTTCTTC. This encodes CATARTGNYNEQFF.

The chain links TRBV27 to TRBJ2-7; D might be TRBD2 (5 bases). The CDR3 loop spans 17 amino acids. Deletions cut 4 bases from V and 0 bases from J, with 19 bases between. From germline, CDR1 is MNHEY and CDR2 SMNVEV (reference sequence). The CDR3 region has the DNA TGTGCCAGCAGTTCTAACCTGTGGACTCAGAGCTCCTACGAGCAGTACTTC. Encoded protein: CASSSNLWTQSSYEQYF.

V and J are TRBV5-8 and TRBJ2-1; D may be TRBD2 (5 bases). V was cut by 2 bases and J by 0 bases, with 9 bases left in between. The CDR3 spans 15 residues. Per the germline V gene, CDR1 is SGHTS and CDR2 is YDEGEE. CDR3 in DNA: TGTGCCAGCAGCTTAAAAGGGAGCTCCTACAATGAGCAGTTCTTC. Protein: CASSLKGSSYNEQFF.

This CDR3 is CATSGGRSNEQFF. The CDR3 DNA follows: TGTGCCACCAGTGGAGGGAGAAGCAATGAGCAGTTCTTC. The chain recombines TRBV24-1 with TRBJ2-1; possibly TRBD2 for D (5 bases). The CDR3 totals 13 residues. V was trimmed by 5 bases and J by 6 bases, leaving 10 bases between them. Germline V CDR1 and CDR2: KGHDR, SFDVKD.

This clonotype was counted only a few times. The chain has TRBV6-1 and TRBJ2-7; a weak D match, TRBD1 (6 bases). CDR3 length: 14 amino acids. V was cut by 7 bases and J by 3 bases, with 16 bases left in between. From germline, CDR1 is MNHNS and CDR2 SASEGT. CDR3 DNA sequence: TGTGCCAGCACGAAGGGACACAAGAACTACGAGCAGTACTTC. This gives the protein CASTKGHKNYEQYF.

This clonotype has a single count. J is TRBJ1-1 and V is TRBV7-8, with TRBD1 identical over 7 bases. After removal of 5 bases from V and 3 bases from J, the junction contained 6 bases not matched to a gene. Germline CDR1 SGHVS, CDR2 FQNEAQ. This CDR3 region has 14 residues. CDR3 DNA: TGTGCCAGCAGCGAAACGACAGGGCACACTGAAGCTTTCTTT. It specifies CASSETTGHTEAFF.

The gene calls are TRBV7-9 and TRBJ1-1, with 9 bases lining up with TRBD1. Looked up from germline, CDR1 is SEHNR and CDR2 is FQNEAQ (reference sequence). V was clipped by 5 bases and J by 4 bases; unmatched bases: 5. This CDR3 comprises 14 residues. CDR3 in DNA: TGTGCCAGCAGCCCGGACAGGGGCGGCACTGAAGCTTTCTTT. It yields the protein CASSPDRGGTEAFF.

This clonotype occurred a few times. The chain's CDR3 is CASSVEWLSYNEQFF. CDR3 nucleotide sequence: TGTGCCAGCAGCGTAGAGTGGCTCTCCTACAATGAGCAGTTCTTC. The chain employs TRBV9 and TRBJ2-1; D is ambiguous. The CDR3 loop spans 15 amino acids. The germline V gene has CDR1 SGDLS and CDR2 YYNGEE. Trimming shortened V by 0 bases and J by 0 bases, and 7 bases separated the two germline ends.

CDR3 region: CASSLGPFDSNQPQHF. CDR3 bases: TGTGCCAGCAGCTTAGGGCCCTTTGATAGCAATCAGCCCCAGCATTTT. The genes are TRBV11-2 and TRBJ1-5, with D unclear. The CDR3 extends over 16 amino acids. V lost 1 base and J lost 0, with 10 bases in between. Per the germline V gene, CDR1 is SGHAT and CDR2 is FQNNGV.

The chain links TRBV12-3 or TRBV12-4 to TRBJ2-5; 9 bases are shared with TRBD1. The CDR3 has 16 amino acids. The trim removed 3 bases at V and 2 bases at J, leaving 7 bases unmatched. The CDR3 sequence: CASSFSLGQGQETQYF. The CDR3 nucleotides are TGTGCCAGCAGTTTTTCATTGGGACAGGGTCAAGAGACCCAGTACTTC.